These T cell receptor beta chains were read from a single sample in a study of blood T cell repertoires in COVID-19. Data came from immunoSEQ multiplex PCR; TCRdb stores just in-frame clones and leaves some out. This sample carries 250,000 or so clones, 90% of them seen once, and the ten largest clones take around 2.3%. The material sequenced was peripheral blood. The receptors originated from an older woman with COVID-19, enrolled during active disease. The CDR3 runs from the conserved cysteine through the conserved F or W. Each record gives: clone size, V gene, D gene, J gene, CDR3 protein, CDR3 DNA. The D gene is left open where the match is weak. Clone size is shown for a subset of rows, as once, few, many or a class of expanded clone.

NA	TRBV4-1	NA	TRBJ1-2	CASSQGADRAYGYTF	TGCGCCAGCAGCCAAGGCGCAGACAGAGCCTATGGCTACACCTTC
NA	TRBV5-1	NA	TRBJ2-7	CASSSHGEGGYEQYF	TGCGCCAGCAGCTCGCACGGGGAAGGGGGCTACGAGCAGTACTTC
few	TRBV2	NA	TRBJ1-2	CAEWEGLNYGYTF	TGTGCCGAGTGGGAGGGGTTGAATTATGGCTACACCTTC
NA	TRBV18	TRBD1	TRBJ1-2	CASSPTSTGQGIYGYTF	TGTGCCAGCTCACCTACCTCGACAGGGCAGGGGATCTATGGCTACACCTTC
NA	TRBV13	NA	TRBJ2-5	CASSLGGQETQYF	TGTGCCAGCAGCTTGGGGGGACAAGAGACCCAGTACTTC
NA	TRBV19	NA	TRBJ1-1	CASSKIRGTEAFF	TGTGCCAGTAGCAAGATCCGGGGGACTGAAGCTTTCTTT
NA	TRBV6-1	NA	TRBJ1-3	CASSEARSSGNTIYF	TGTGCCAGCAGTGAAGCTCGCAGCTCTGGAAACACCATATATTTT
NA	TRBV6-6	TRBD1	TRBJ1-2	CASRGTGGAYDYGYTF	TGTGCCAGCCGAGGGACAGGGGGCGCTTACGACTATGGCTACACCTTC
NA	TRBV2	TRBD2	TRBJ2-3	CASSMGLAGSKDTQYF	TGTGCCAGCAGTATGGGACTAGCGGGGTCTAAGGATACGCAGTATTTT
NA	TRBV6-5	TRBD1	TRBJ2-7	CASSPGQGAWEQYF	TGTGCCAGCAGTCCAGGACAGGGGGCTTGGGAGCAGTACTTC
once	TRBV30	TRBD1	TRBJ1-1	CAWTGQGWAFF	TGTGCCTGGACCGGACAGGGATGGGCTTTCTTT
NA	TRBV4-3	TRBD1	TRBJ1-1	CASSQVTTGVTEAFF	TGCGCCAGCAGCCAAGTGACTACAGGGGTCACTGAAGCTTTCTTT
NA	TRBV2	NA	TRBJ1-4	CASMKGRVTNEKLFF	TGTGCCAGCATGAAGGGGAGGGTAACTAATGAAAAACTGTTTTTT
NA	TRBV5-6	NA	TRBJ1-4	CASSFGGQSNEKLFF	TGTGCCAGCAGCTTCGGCGGGCAGTCGAATGAAAAACTGTTTTTT
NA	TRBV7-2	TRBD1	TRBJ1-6	CASSLTDRDYSPLHF	TGTGCCAGCAGCTTAACGGACAGGGATTATTCACCCCTCCACTTT
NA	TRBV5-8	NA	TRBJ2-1	CASSLLTGSYNEQFF	TGTGCCAGCAGCTTATTAACAGGCTCCTACAATGAGCAGTTCTTC
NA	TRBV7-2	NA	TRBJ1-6	CASSSTGWGSPLHF	TGTGCCAGCAGTTCAACAGGGTGGGGTTCACCCCTCCACTTT
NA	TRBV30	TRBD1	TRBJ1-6	CAWRGDSYSPLHF	TGTGCCTGGAGAGGGGACAGTTATTCACCCCTCCACTTT
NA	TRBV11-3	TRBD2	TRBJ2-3	CASSLDSPTSGGTDTQYF	TGTGCCAGCAGCTTAGACAGCCCCACTAGCGGGGGGACAGATACGCAGTATTTT
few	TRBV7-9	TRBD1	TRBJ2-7	CASSFISGTGRHEQYF	TGTGCCAGCAGCTTCATAAGTGGGACAGGGCGGCACGAGCAGTACTTC
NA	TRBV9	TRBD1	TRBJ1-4	CASSITPGGSEKLFF	TGTGCCAGCAGCATCACTCCAGGGGGCAGTGAAAAACTGTTTTTT
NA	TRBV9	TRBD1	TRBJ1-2	CASSALGQGVVGYGYTF	TGTGCCAGCAGCGCCCTCGGACAGGGGGTAGTTGGCTATGGCTACACCTTC
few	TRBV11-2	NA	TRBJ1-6	CASSATGRVDSPLHF	TGTGCCAGCAGCGCTACAGGGAGGGTCGATTCACCCCTCCACTTT
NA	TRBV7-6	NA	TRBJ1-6	CASSSDRNSPLHF	TGTGCCAGCAGCTCAGACAGAAATTCACCCCTCCACTTT
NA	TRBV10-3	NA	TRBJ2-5	CAISESRAWETQYF	TGTGCCATCAGTGAGTCGAGGGCTTGGGAAACCCAGTACTTC
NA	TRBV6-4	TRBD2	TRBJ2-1	CASSDRGLAGVGEQFF	TGTGCCAGCAGTGACCGGGGACTAGCGGGGGTGGGTGAGCAGTTCTTC
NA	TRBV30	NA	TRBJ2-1	CAWSPQNDRPSYNEQFF	TGTGCCTGGAGTCCTCAAAACGACAGGCCTTCCTACAATGAGCAGTTCTTC
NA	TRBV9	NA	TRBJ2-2	CATLLSDTGELFF	TGTGCCACCCTTCTAAGTGACACCGGGGAGCTGTTTTTT
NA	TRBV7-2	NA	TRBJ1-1	CASSSTYTGSTEAFF	TGTGCCAGCAGCTCCACCTATACAGGGAGCACTGAAGCTTTCTTT
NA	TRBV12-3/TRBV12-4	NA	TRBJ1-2	CASSSAGDYGYTF	TGTGCCAGCAGTTCGGCCGGGGACTATGGCTACACCTTC
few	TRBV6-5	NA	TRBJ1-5	CASSLQGRHQPQHF	TGTGCCAGCAGTTTACAGGGCCGTCATCAGCCCCAGCATTTT
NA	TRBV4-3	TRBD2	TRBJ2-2	CASSHLRGGQRTGELFF	TGCGCCAGCAGCCATCTGCGGGGGGGCCAAAGGACCGGGGAGCTGTTTTTT
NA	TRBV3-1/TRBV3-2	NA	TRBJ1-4	CASSLGQSEKLFF	TGTGCCAGCAGCCTCGGACAGTCTGAAAAACTGTTTTTT
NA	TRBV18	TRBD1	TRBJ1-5	CASSRTTGLGQPQHF	TGTGCCAGCTCACGAACGACAGGGTTAGGTCAGCCCCAGCATTTT
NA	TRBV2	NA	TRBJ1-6	CASRPSRQGNSPLHF	TGTGCCAGCAGACCGTCGAGGCAGGGGAATTCACCCCTCCACTTT
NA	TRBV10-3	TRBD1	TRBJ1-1	CATKQGWDTEAFF	TGTGCCACAAAACAGGGGTGGGACACTGAAGCTTTCTTT
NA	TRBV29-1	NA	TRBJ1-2	CSVESGYGYTF	TGCAGCGTTGAAAGCGGCTATGGCTACACCTTC
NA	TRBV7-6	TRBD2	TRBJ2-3	CASSLRGGAKDTQYF	TGTGCCAGCAGCTTACGCGGGGGGGCGAAAGATACGCAGTATTTT
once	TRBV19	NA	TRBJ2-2	CASRGGNTGELFF	TGTGCCAGTAGAGGGGGGAACACCGGGGAGCTGTTTTTT
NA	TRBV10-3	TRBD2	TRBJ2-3	CAISTSGATDTQYF	TGTGCCATCAGTACTAGCGGTGCCACAGATACGCAGTATTTT
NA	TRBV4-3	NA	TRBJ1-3	CASSQGTAGNTIYF	TGCGCCAGCAGCCAAGGGACAGCGGGAAACACCATATATTTT
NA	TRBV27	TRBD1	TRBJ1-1	CASSFETGLQGTEAFF	TGTGCCAGCAGTTTCGAGACAGGGTTACAGGGGACTGAAGCTTTCTTT
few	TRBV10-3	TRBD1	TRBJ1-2	CAISEGTARWGYTF	TGTGCCATCAGTGAAGGGACAGCTCGCTGGGGCTACACCTTC
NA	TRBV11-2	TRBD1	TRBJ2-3	CASTLDRVGDTQYF	TGTGCCAGCACCCTGGACAGGGTCGGAGATACGCAGTATTTT
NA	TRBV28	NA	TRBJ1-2	CASSHIYGYTF	TGTGCCAGCAGTCACATCTATGGCTACACCTTC
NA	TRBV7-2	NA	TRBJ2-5	CASSLVLGFDSRRATQYF	TGTGCCAGCAGCTTAGTACTAGGTTTTGACTCTCGGCGAGCGACCCAGTACTTC
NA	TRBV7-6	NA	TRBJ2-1	CASSLQAEQFF	TGTGCCAGCAGCTTACAGGCCGAGCAGTTCTTC
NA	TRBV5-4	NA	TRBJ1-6	CASSLDQGGANSPLHF	TGTGCCAGCAGCTTGGATCAGGGCGGGGCAAATTCACCCCTCCACTTT
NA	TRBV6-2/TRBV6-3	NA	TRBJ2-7	CASSYFRGSYEQYF	TGTGCCAGCAGTTACTTCAGGGGCTCCTACGAGCAGTACTTC
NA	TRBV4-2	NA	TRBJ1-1	CASSQESSGQGTEAFF	TGTGCCAGCAGCCAAGAGTCCTCAGGCCAGGGGACTGAAGCTTTCTTT
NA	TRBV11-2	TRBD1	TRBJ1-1	CASSKELQGVTEAFF	TGTGCCAGCAGCAAGGAATTACAGGGGGTCACTGAAGCTTTCTTT
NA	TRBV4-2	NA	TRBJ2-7	CASSQEMSSWYEQYF	TGTGCCAGCAGCCAAGAAATGTCTAGTTGGTACGAGCAGTACTTC
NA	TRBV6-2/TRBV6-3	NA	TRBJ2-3	CASSYSMTELTQYF	TGTGCCAGCAGTTACTCGATGACGGAGTTAACGCAGTATTTT
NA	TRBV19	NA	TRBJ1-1	CASSMARETEAFF	TGTGCCAGTAGTATGGCCCGGGAAACTGAAGCTTTCTTT
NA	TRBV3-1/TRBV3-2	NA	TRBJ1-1	CASSTVMNTEAFF	TGTGCCAGCAGCACAGTCATGAACACTGAAGCTTTCTTT